The present entry profiles one TCR beta chain with its context. This entry is derived from a study of CD8+ T cells in alopecia areata. Study in general: Treated individuals took tofacitinib by mouth, 5 to 10 mg twice daily.

Sequencing relied on a cDNA template that was reverse transcribed from extracted RNA. Assay used: immunoSEQ multiplex PCR; TCRdb lists only in-frame clones, some missing. Of roughly 250,000 clones listed, around three fifths are singletons. CDR3 size: 14 residues. Germline-derived CDR1 and CDR2 are GTSNPN and SVGIG (reference sequence). Trimming removed 6 bases from V and 8 bases from J; junction bases left unmatched: 7. Treatment defined: oral pan-JAK inhibitor, 5-10 mg twice daily. The receptor's source is a human donor with alopecia areata. V gene TRBV30 combines with J gene TRBJ2-1, with 13 nucleotides matching TRBD2. This specimen consisted of CD4+ T cells sorted from blood, obtained at week 52, from a patient treated with tofacitinib. The DNA for the CDR3 is TGTGCCTGCCTGACTAGCGGGGGGTCCGATGAGCAGTTCTTC. The encoded protein is CACLTSGGSDEQFF.